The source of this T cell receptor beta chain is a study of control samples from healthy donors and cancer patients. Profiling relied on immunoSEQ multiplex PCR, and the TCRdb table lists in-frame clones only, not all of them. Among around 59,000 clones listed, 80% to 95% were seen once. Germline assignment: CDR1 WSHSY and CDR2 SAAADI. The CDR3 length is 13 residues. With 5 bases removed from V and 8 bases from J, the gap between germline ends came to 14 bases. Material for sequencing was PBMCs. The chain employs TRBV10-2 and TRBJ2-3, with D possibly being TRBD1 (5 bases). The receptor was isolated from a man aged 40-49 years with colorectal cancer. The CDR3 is CASSLDSYGTQYF. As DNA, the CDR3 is TGCGCCAGCAGTTTAGACAGCTACGGTACGCAGTATTTT.